This T cell receptor (beta chain) was captured by sequencing in a study of breast tumors, draining lymph nodes, adjacent tissues. V lost 6 bases to trimming and J lost 1 base; unmatched junction nucleotides: 6. The CDR3 totals 15 residues. The germline V gene encodes CDR1 MNHEY and CDR2 SVGAGI. TCRdb recomputed calls from the multiplex PCR reads with MiXCR, one row per CDR3 protein. In the table there are about 150,000 distinct CDR3 sequences, 20% to 25% of which are singletons. Breast cancer patients provided tissue from their axillary draining lymph nodes. This clonotype was seen many times. The chain joins TRBV6-5 to TRBJ2-3; TRBD2 matches at 8 bases. The TCR sequence derives from a female donor with breast cancer. Some clones in this sample may be carry-over from other donors' samples. Sequencing was done on a sample of axillary lymph node tissue. In DNA form, the CDR3 reads TGTGCCAGCAGCTCCCGAGCGGGAGGCACAGATACGCAGTATTTT. It is translated as CASSSRAGGTDTQYF.